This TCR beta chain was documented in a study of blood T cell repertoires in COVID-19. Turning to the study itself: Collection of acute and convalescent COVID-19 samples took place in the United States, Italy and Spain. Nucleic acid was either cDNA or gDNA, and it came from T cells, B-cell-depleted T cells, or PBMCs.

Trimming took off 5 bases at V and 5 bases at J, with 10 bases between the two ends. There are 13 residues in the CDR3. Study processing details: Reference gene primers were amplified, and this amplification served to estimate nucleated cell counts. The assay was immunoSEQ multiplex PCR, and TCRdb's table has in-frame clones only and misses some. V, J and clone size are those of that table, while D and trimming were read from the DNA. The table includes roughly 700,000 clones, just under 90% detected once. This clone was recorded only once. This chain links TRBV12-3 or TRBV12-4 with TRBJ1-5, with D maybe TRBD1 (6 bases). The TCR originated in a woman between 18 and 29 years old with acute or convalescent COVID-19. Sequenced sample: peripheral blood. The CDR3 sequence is CASSRTVHQPQHF. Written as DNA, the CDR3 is TGTGCCAGCAGTCGGACAGTACATCAGCCCCAGCATTTT.